These 31 T cell receptor beta chains share one sample of origin, sequenced in a study of radiation and T cells in renal cell carcinoma. Here immunoSEQ multiplex PCR was the method, and the copy in TCRdb shows in-frame clones only, minus some. Here the sample spans under 150,000 clones, roughly four fifths being singletons. Noted time point: blood 2 weeks post-SBRT. Treatment denoted: 15 Gy SBRT to primary tumor, nephrectomy 4 weeks later. The source was blood, collected from a patient whose treatment included radiotherapy and nephrectomy. These receptors came from a woman aged 55-70 years with renal cell carcinoma.

The count of this clone is one. This chain joins TRBV9 and TRBJ1-1; D is undetermined. The V gene lost 4 bases and the J gene lost 4 bases, with 14 bases spanning the gap. From germline, CDR1 is SGDLS and CDR2 YYNGEE. The CDR3 runs to 14 residues. This chain's CDR3 is CASSPGPWGTEAFF. The CDR3 coding sequence is TGTGCCAGCAGCCCCGGACCTTGGGGCACTGAAGCTTTCTTT.

This clone was recorded a few times. DNA of the CDR3: TGCGCCAGCAGCCCCGGCCCGGGCCGCACCTACGAGCAGTACTTC. It codes for CASSPGPGRTYEQYF. J is TRBJ2-7 and V is TRBV5-1; D is undetermined. Between the trimmed V and J ends, which lost 4 bases and 2 bases, there was a span of 16 bases. Germline V gives CDR1 SGHRS, CDR2 YFSETQ. The CDR3 sequence is 15 residues long.

The chain carries TRBV19 and TRBJ2-3; D possibly corresponds to TRBD2 (5 bases). The V end lost 3 bases, the J end lost 0 bases, and 19 bases lay between the germline ends. This CDR3 contains 18 residues. Looked up from germline, CDR1 is LNHDA and CDR2 is SQIVND (reference sequence). CDR3 in amino acids: CASSIMVFSAGSTDTQYF. In nucleotides, the CDR3 is TGTGCCAGTAGTATCATGGTTTTTTCGGCGGGTAGCACAGATACGCAGTATTTT.

This rearrangement joins TRBV2 to TRBJ2-1, with D unresolved. Germline values: CDR1 SNHLY, CDR2 FYNNEI. V gave up 4 bases and J gave up 10 bases, with 11 bases separating them. The length of the CDR3 is 12 residues. CDR3 sequence (DNA): TGTGCCAGCAGTGGTACGGCCTTCGAGCAGTTCTTC. This encodes CASSGTAFEQFF.

V gene TRBV14 combines with J gene TRBJ2-5, with 7 bases that match TRBD1. The CDR3 totals 17 residues. Per germline, CDR1 SGHDN and CDR2 FVKESK. V gave up 4 bases and J gave up 4 bases; unmatched junction bases: 15. The CDR3: CASSPRTGSGWGETQYF. The CDR3 DNA reads as TGTGCCAGCAGCCCCAGGACAGGAAGCGGTTGGGGAGAGACCCAGTACTTC.

This clone was detected a few times. The chain uses TRBV20-1 and TRBJ1-1; D not certain. The CDR3 covers 10 residues. Germline-derived CDR1 and CDR2 are DFQATT and SNEGSKA (reference sequence). Between the trimmed V and J ends, which lost 3 bases and 4 bases, there was a span of 3 bases. CDR3 coding DNA: TGCAGTGCTAGTTTCACTGAAGCTTTCTTT. Its protein product is CSASFTEAFF.

The chain recombines TRBV15 with TRBJ2-1; D possibly corresponds to TRBD1 (6 bases). V was cut by 8 bases and J by 3 bases, with 14 bases left in between. Germline CDR1 LNHNV, CDR2 YYDKDF (reference sequence). The CDR3 spans 14 residues. This CDR3 is CATGQGRVYNEQFF. CDR3 in DNA: TGTGCCACCGGCCAGGGGCGGGTCTACAATGAGCAGTTCTTC.

The V call is TRBV28, the J call TRBJ1-2; no reliable D call. The V gene lost 7 bases and the J gene lost 4 bases, with 13 bases spanning the gap. The CDR3 sequence is 13 residues long. In germline, CDR1 is MDHEN, CDR2 SYDVKM. CDR3 residues: CASTQRVPYGYTF. The CDR3 bases are TGTGCCAGCACTCAAAGGGTCCCCTATGGCTACACCTTC.

This chain links TRBV4-1 with TRBJ2-2; 10 bases align to TRBD1. Germline V gives CDR1 MGHRA, CDR2 YSYEKL. The V gene end was trimmed by 1 base and the J gene end by 4 bases; junction bases not matched to a gene: 9. There are 18 residues in the CDR3. The chain's CDR3 is CASSQGSSGQGSTGELFF. CDR3 bases: TGCGCCAGCAGCCAAGGATCGTCGGGACAGGGGTCCACCGGGGAGCTGTTTTTT.

This rearrangement joins TRBV9 to TRBJ2-2; D perhaps matches TRBD2 (6 bases). Trimming stripped 4 bases from V and 4 bases from J, with 17 bases between. This CDR3 region has 16 residues. CDR1 and CDR2 (germline): SGDLS, YYNGEE. For the CDR3, the DNA is TGTGCCAGCAGCCCCCCCCTCGGGGGAGGCACCGGGGAGCTGTTTTTT. Encoded protein: CASSPPLGGGTGELFF. Using reference TRBV9 and TRBJ2-2 for the parts outside the CDR3, the full variable domain is DSGVTQTPKHLITATGQRVTLRCSPRSGDLSVYWYQQSLDQGLQFLIQYYNGEERAKGNILERFSAQQFPDLHSELNLSSLELGDSALYFCASSPPLGGGTGELFFGEGSRLTVL.

The chain uses TRBV6-1 and TRBJ2-7, with D possibly TRBD1 on 6 matching bases. V lost 2 bases and J lost 2, with 10 bases in between. There are 14 residues in the CDR3. Germline V gene sequence: CDR1 MNHNS, CDR2 SASEGT. CDR3 region: CASSEIGQTYEQYF. In DNA form, the CDR3 reads TGTGCCAGCAGTGAAATCGGACAGACCTACGAGCAGTACTTC.

This sequence joins TRBV28 and TRBJ2-7; D assignment may be TRBD1 or TRBD2 (5 bases each). The V and J ends lost 7 bases and 3 bases respectively, with 22 bases between them. Germline V CDR1 and CDR2: MDHEN, SYDVKM. The length of the CDR3 is 16 residues. CDR3 protein: CASTTIGAGTNYEQYF. DNA for the CDR3: TGTGCCAGCACCACCATCGGGGCAGGGACCAACTACGAGCAGTACTTC.

V and J are TRBV6-5 and TRBJ2-5; a weak D match, TRBD2 (5 bases). Germline V gene data show CDR1 as MNHEY and CDR2 as SVGAGI. This CDR3 comprises 14 residues. Trimming cost V 1 base and J 2 bases, with 8 bases left between them. DNA for the CDR3: TGTGCCAGCAGTTACTTGGACTCACAAGAGACCCAGTACTTC. It translates to CASSYLDSQETQYF.

The chain combines TRBV9 with TRBJ2-3; 10 bases are a match to TRBD2. Per the germline V gene, CDR1 is SGDLS and CDR2 is YYNGEE. J was trimmed by 6 bases and V by 4 bases; bases with no gene match: 14. CDR3 length equals 17 residues. CDR3 sequence reads: CASSQLGLAGDGDTQYF. DNA for the CDR3: TGTGCCAGCAGCCAGCTTGGGCTAGCGGGGGACGGTGATACGCAGTATTTT.

In its sample, this clone was seen once. The genes are TRBV4-1 and TRBJ1-2; TRBD1 matches 8 bases. Unmatched junction bases numbered 9, after V lost 4 bases and J lost 2 bases. The CDR3 sequence is 16 residues long. CDR1 and CDR2 (germline): MGHRA, YSYEKL. CDR3 protein: CASSPGQGPINYGYTF. Here the CDR3 DNA reads TGCGCCAGCAGCCCAGGACAGGGTCCAATCAACTATGGCTACACCTTC.

The rearrangement joins TRBV19 to TRBJ2-3; no firm D call. V was shortened by 7 bases and J by 6 bases, with 8 bases between the two germline ends. This CDR3 is 11 amino acids long. Germline V gene data show CDR1 as LNHDA and CDR2 as SQIVND (reference sequence). The CDR3 here is CASMSGDTQYF. CDR3 DNA: TGTGCCAGTATGTCAGGTGATACGCAGTATTTT.

The chain combines TRBV28 with TRBJ2-7; D not certain. Per the germline V gene, CDR1 is MDHEN and CDR2 is SYDVKM. V was cut by 6 bases and J by 4 bases, with 16 bases left in between. The CDR3 sequence is 14 residues long. The CDR3: CASSVTVLPYEQYF. DNA for the CDR3: TGTGCCAGCAGCGTCACGGTACTCCCGTACGAGCAGTACTTC.

Here the CDR3 DNA reads TGCGCCAGCAGCTTGAAGGTCGGTGCGGGGACTAATGAAAAACTGTTTTTT. Translated, it gives CASSLKVGAGTNEKLFF. The V call is TRBV5-1, the J call TRBJ1-4; unclear D gene. The V gene's germline CDR1 is SGHRS and CDR2 YFSETQ. The CDR3 is made up of 17 amino acids. V lost 1 base, J lost 2 bases, and 15 bases lay in between.

This chain connects TRBV5-1 to TRBJ1-1; TRBD1 agrees at 9 bases. This CDR3 spans 15 amino acids. In germline, CDR1 is SGHRS, CDR2 YFSETQ. J was trimmed by 6 bases and V by 0 bases; bases with no gene match: 6. CDR3 nucleotide sequence: TGCGCCAGCAGCTTGGATGGACAGGGGCCTCCTGAAGCTTTCTTT. This encodes CASSLDGQGPPEAFF.

CDR3 nucleotide sequence: TGCAGCGTTCCACCACCGGGACAGGGTGTTTCGGGCACTGAAGCTTTCTTT. Protein sequence: CSVPPPGQGVSGTEAFF. This chain uses TRBV29-1 with TRBJ1-1, with 9 bases aligning to TRBD1. The CDR3 contains 17 residues. Looked up from germline, CDR1 is SQVTM and CDR2 is ANQGSEA. Unmatched junction bases numbered 17, after V lost 5 bases and J lost 4 bases.

V usage is TRBV6-5 and J usage is TRBJ1-1; D remains unclear. This CDR3 is built from 13 residues. Trimming left V 7 bases short and J 0 bases short, with 9 bases between. Germline V CDR1 and CDR2: MNHEY, SVGAGI. CDR3 sequence reads: CASKTNMNTEAFF. DNA of the CDR3: TGTGCCAGCAAAACAAACATGAACACTGAAGCTTTCTTT.

This clone was seen more than once but under ten times. The J gene is TRBJ1-1, the V gene TRBV7-9, with D possibly TRBD1 on 6 matching bases. Germline CDR1 reads SEHNR; CDR2 reads FQNEAQ (reference sequence). V shed 2 bases and J shed 5 bases, with 15 bases lying between them. CDR3 length: 15 amino acids. The CDR3 nucleotides are TGTGCCAGCAGCTTAAAAGGGGGGCTTGGGACTGAAGCTTTCTTT. Protein product: CASSLKGGLGTEAFF.

This clone is a singleton in its sample. The CDR3 DNA follows: TGCGCCAGCAGCTTGTCGCAGGGGAAGTACGAGCAGTACTTC. Amino acids: CASSLSQGKYEQYF. This chain connects TRBV5-1 to TRBJ2-7; weak D call: TRBD1 (6 bases). Germline V gene lookup returns CDR1 SGHRS and CDR2 YFSETQ. The CDR3 is made up of 14 amino acids. V lost 1 base, J lost 4 bases, and 12 bases lay in between.

V is TRBV14 and J is TRBJ2-5; D not certain. The CDR3 runs 15 residues. Germline V gene sequence: CDR1 SGHDN, CDR2 FVKESK. V lost 1 base and J lost 4, with 13 bases in between. This CDR3 is CASSQVMSAGETQYF. The CDR3, as DNA: TGTGCCAGCAGCCAAGTCATGAGTGCAGGAGAGACCCAGTACTTC.

The gene calls are TRBV10-1 and TRBJ1-3; D is unresolved. CDR1 is WNHNN, CDR2 SYGVQD, per germline (reference sequence). This CDR3 is built from 16 residues. With 4 bases removed from V and 0 bases from J, the gap between germline ends came to 13 bases. The CDR3 is CASSVREADSGNTIYF. In DNA, the CDR3 is TGCGCCAGCAGTGTCCGGGAGGCGGACTCTGGAAACACCATATATTTT.

This clone occurred a few times. V is TRBV11-2 and J is TRBJ2-7; 10 bases map to TRBD1. CDR1 is SGHAT and CDR2 is FQNNGV in the germline V gene. The ends lost 4 bases at V and 1 base at J; junction bases unmatched: 7. The CDR3 has 16 amino acids. CDR3 protein: CASSWAGTGVSYEQYF. DNA for the CDR3: TGTGCCAGCAGCTGGGCCGGGACAGGGGTATCCTACGAGCAGTACTTC.

The J gene is TRBJ1-6, the V gene TRBV11-3; 7 nucleotides line up with TRBD1. Germline V gene sequence: CDR1 SGHNT, CDR2 YENEEA. The V and J ends lost 5 bases and 10 bases, in that order; junction bases with no gene match: 5. The CDR3 is 13 amino acids. This CDR3 is CASSGDSDSPLHF. The CDR3 region has the DNA TGTGCCAGCAGCGGGGACAGTGACTCACCCCTCCACTTT. The variable domain in full, completed from reference TRBV11-3 and TRBJ1-6, reads EAGVVQSPRYKIIEKKQPVAFWCNPISGHNTLYWYLQNLGQGPELLIRYENEEAVDDSQLPKDRFSAERLKGVDSTLKIQPAELGDSAVYLCASSGDSDSPLHFGNGTRLTVT.

The rearrangement links TRBV6-1 to TRBJ1-4; no clear D gene. Germline values: CDR1 MNHNS, CDR2 SASEGT. The length of the CDR3 is 11 residues. The germline V and J ends were trimmed by 3 bases and 11 bases, with 7 bases remaining between them. The CDR3 region is CASSDTLKLFF. The CDR3 region has the DNA TGTGCCAGCAGTGACACACTTAAACTGTTTTTT.

In this sample, this clone turned up a few times. The chain uses TRBV7-9 and TRBJ1-6, with 9 bases lining up with TRBD1. CDR3 length: 14 residues. The germline CDR1 and CDR2 sequences are SEHNR and FQNEAQ (reference sequence). Trimming took 5 bases from V and 15 from J; bases not matched to a gene: 11. CDR3 sequence: CASSTTGGRPHLHF. CDR3 nucleotide sequence: TGTGCCAGCAGCACCACAGGGGGCAGACCTCACCTCCACTTT.

The chain recombines TRBV27 with TRBJ1-1, with TRBD1 matching 12 bases. Germline V lookup: CDR1 MNHEY, CDR2 SMNVEV (reference sequence). Trimming removed 5 bases from V and 11 bases from J; junction bases left unmatched: 12. CDR3 length: 15 residues. As DNA, the CDR3 is TGTGCCAGCAGTCTACTCTCCGGGACAGGGGGCTTTGCTTTCTTT. Translation gives CASSLLSGTGGFAFF.

This clone has just a few counts. The chain carries TRBV5-4 and TRBJ2-7; 10 bases match TRBD2. J lost 9 bases, V lost 6 bases, and 6 bases had no gene match. Germline V gene sequence: CDR1 SGHNT, CDR2 YYREEE (reference sequence). CDR3 length: 12 amino acids. CDR3 in DNA: TGTGCCAGCAACCTGCCTAGCGGGAGGCAGTACTTC. Protein: CASNLPSGRQYF.